The clone carrying this T cell receptor beta chain has a single count. These data originate in a study of blood T cell repertoires in COVID-19. Germline V CDR1 and CDR2: SGHRS, YFSETQ. The CDR3 extends over 15 amino acids. Losses at the gene ends were 2 bases for V and 7 bases for J; bases not matched to a gene: 5. Data came from immunoSEQ multiplex PCR; TCRdb stores just in-frame clones and leaves some out. The sample contains about 190,000 clones, around nine tenths of which appear only once. The sample taken for sequencing was peripheral blood. The source of this sequence is a man younger than 35 with active or convalescent COVID-19. The chain recombines TRBV5-1 with TRBJ2-1; TRBD2 matches 11 bases. The CDR3 spells CASSFLAGGRNEQFF. CDR3 bases: TGCGCCAGCAGCTTCTTAGCGGGGGGGCGGAATGAGCAGTTCTTC.